One and the same sample provided the 11 T cell receptor beta chains below, sequenced in a study of Ad26.COV2.S vaccination and SARS-CoV-2 variants. Method: immunoSEQ multiplex PCR; TCRdb's copy keeps in-frame clones and lacks some. The sample lists tens of thousands of clones; approximately 81% were seen once. This sample comprised peripheral blood, obtained after recovery from COVID-19. The receptors here all came from a human donor who had recovered from COVID-19.

The V gene is TRBV7-2, the J gene TRBJ1-4; a weak D match, TRBD1 (6 bases). V gave up 2 bases and J gave up 7 bases, with 17 bases separating them. Germline V gives CDR1 SGHTA, CDR2 FQGNSA. The CDR3 contains 16 residues. CDR3 bases: TGTGCCAGCAGCTTATCGGGGGCCCGGTGGGGTGAAAAACTGTTTTTT. Amino acid sequence: CASSLSGARWGEKLFF. Looking up the rest from reference TRBV7-2 and TRBJ1-4 gives the full variable domain: GAGVSQSPSNKVTEKGKDVELRCDPISGHTALYWYRQSLGQGLEFLIYFQGNSAPDKSGLPSDRFSAERTGGSVSTLTIQRTQQEDSAVYLCASSLSGARWGEKLFFGSGTQLSVL.

This clone was counted a single time. The V gene is TRBV6-2 or TRBV6-3, the J gene TRBJ2-7; D is undetermined. In germline, CDR1 is MNHEY, CDR2 SVGEGT. The CDR3 runs 15 residues. Trimming took 4 bases from V and 1 from J, leaving 14 bases between them. The CDR3 nucleotides are TGTGCCAGCAGTTGGGATCGACGGGCTTCCTACGAGCAGTACTTC. It specifies CASSWDRRASYEQYF.

The gene calls are TRBV5-6 and TRBJ2-1, with D perhaps being TRBD1 or TRBD2 (6 bases each). V dropped 2 bases and J dropped 2 bases, with 11 bases sitting between them. Germline V lookup: CDR1 SGHDT, CDR2 YYEEEE. This CDR3 has 15 residues. The CDR3 spells CASSFSGGPYNEQFF. The DNA of the CDR3 is TGTGCCAGCAGCTTTTCTGGGGGGCCCTACAATGAGCAGTTCTTC.

J is TRBJ2-3 and V is TRBV23-1; D is unresolved. TRBV23-1 carries the ORF label, with uncertain function. With 8 bases removed from V and 3 bases from J, the gap between germline ends came to 12 bases. The CDR3 runs to 13 residues. CDR3 residues: CASGRSPTDTQYF. DNA for the CDR3: TGCGCCAGCGGGCGAAGTCCTACAGATACGCAGTATTTT.

The chain uses TRBV28 and TRBJ1-2; D is possibly TRBD1 (5 bases). V gave up 5 bases and J gave up 1 base, with 11 bases separating them. Germline V gene data show CDR1 as MDHEN and CDR2 as SYDVKM. CDR3 size: 14 residues. CDR3 protein: CASSPSGFNYGYTF. CDR3 nucleotides: TGTGCCAGCAGTCCCTCAGGGTTTAACTATGGCTACACCTTC.

This clone was observed once. V is TRBV9 and J is TRBJ1-1; perhaps TRBD1 as D (5 bases). There are 16 residues in the CDR3. V was pared by 0 bases and J by 0 bases, with 12 bases between. Germline V lookup: CDR1 SGDLS, CDR2 YYNGEE. This CDR3 reads CASSVVVAGMNTEAFF. CDR3 DNA sequence: TGTGCCAGCAGCGTAGTGGTGGCAGGGATGAACACTGAAGCTTTCTTT.

The rearrangement joins TRBV7-9 to TRBJ2-1; 8 bases match TRBD2. The germline V gene encodes CDR1 SEHNR and CDR2 FQNEAQ (reference sequence). V shed 1 base and J 9 bases; nucleotides not matched to a gene: 8. The CDR3 is 15 residues long. In DNA form, the CDR3 reads TGTGCCAGCAGCTTAGGACGGGAGGGCCGGCGTGAGCAGTTCTTC. It specifies CASSLGREGRREQFF. The variable domain in full, completed from reference TRBV7-9 and TRBJ2-1, reads DTGVSQNPRHKITKRGQNVTFRCDPISEHNRLYWYRQTLGQGPEFLTYFQNEAQLEKSRLLSDRFSAERPKGSFSTLEIQRTEQGDSAMYLCASSLGREGRREQFFGPGTRLTVL.

V gene TRBV7-9 combines with J gene TRBJ2-7; 7 nucleotides align to TRBD1. The CDR3 is 17 amino acids. V dropped 3 bases and J dropped 3; count of bases not matched to a gene: 14. Germline V gives CDR1 SEHNR, CDR2 FQNEAQ (reference sequence). The CDR3 protein is CASSLTPGTANHYEQYF. The CDR3 region has the DNA TGTGCCAGCAGCTTGACCCCCGGGACAGCGAATCACTACGAGCAGTACTTC.

The CDR3 is CASSYTAGTGTNTQYF. In nucleotides, the CDR3 is TGTGCCAGCAGCTATACCGCCGGGACAGGGACAAATACGCAGTATTTT. The V gene is TRBV7-2, the J gene TRBJ2-3, with 9 bases that match TRBD1. In germline, CDR1 is SGHTA, CDR2 FQGNSA. V dropped 4 bases and J dropped 7; count of bases not matched to a gene: 12. The CDR3 contains 16 residues.

This chain connects TRBV4-3 to TRBJ2-7, with D tentatively TRBD1 or TRBD2 (5 bases each). V was shortened by 0 bases and J by 6 bases, with 12 bases between the two germline ends. This CDR3 contains 14 residues. Germline CDR1 reads LGHNA; CDR2 reads YSLEER. Here the CDR3 reads CASSQDKIGTEQYF. The CDR3 nucleotides are TGCGCCAGCAGCCAAGATAAAATTGGGACCGAGCAGTACTTC.

As to this clone: Other DNA sequences in the same sample also yield this CDR3. V gene TRBV4-3 combines with J gene TRBJ1-6; no reliable D call. The germline V gene has CDR1 LGHNA and CDR2 YSLEER. Trimming removed 1 base at V and 6 bases at J, with 4 bases between. The CDR3 covers 13 residues. The CDR3 loop reads CASSQVSNSPLHF. The CDR3 coding sequence is TGCGCCAGCAGCCAAGTCTCTAATTCACCCCTCCACTTT.